This T cell receptor (beta chain) was retrieved from a study of regulatory T cells in long-lasting Graves disease. Study-level results: TCR diversity in persistent Graves' patients was below that of newly diagnosed ones.

With iRepertoire HTBI primers and Arm-PCR of CDR3 regions, TCR beta libraries were built. TCRdb re-analysed the multiplex PCR reads in MiXCR, keeping a single row per CDR3 protein. The sample lists nearly 350,000 distinct CDR3 sequences; around 20% were seen once. This clonotype has at least ten counts. The antigen remains undetermined. Time point here: persistent/refractory GD, antithyroid drugs over 5 years with positive TRAb. Extracted PBMC RNA gave rise to the TCR library. Graves' disease diagnosis followed American Thyroid Association guidelines. V was trimmed by 0 bases and J by 4 bases, leaving 12 bases between them. CDR3 length: 15 amino acids. CDR1 and CDR2 from the germline V gene are MNHEY and SMNVEV (reference sequence).

V gene TRBV27 combines with J gene TRBJ1-2; D call uncertain. The source of this sequence is a female donor with Graves disease. The sample consisted of peripheral blood mononuclear cells (PBMCs), taken when the disease was refractory, from a patient treated with antithyroid drugs. CDR3 sequence reads: CASSLSGIGPYGYTF. CDR3 nucleotide sequence: TGTGCCAGCAGTTTATCGGGGATTGGCCCCTATGGCTACACCTTC.